This entry lists 32 T cell receptor beta chains sequenced from one sample in a study of cytotoxic CD8 clonotypes in ibrutinib-treated CLL. The protocol was immunoSEQ multiplex PCR, while the TCRdb copy is restricted to in-frame clones and leaves out a portion. The table has roughly 150,000 clones, over 65% seen once. The material sequenced was PBMCs, taken after 12 months of ibrutinib treatment. The receptor set was obtained from a human donor with chronic lymphocytic leukemia.

The rearrangement links TRBV15 to TRBJ1-2; TRBD1 might be the D (6 bases). V dropped 1 base and J dropped 8 bases, with 20 bases sitting between them. In germline, CDR1 is LNHNV, CDR2 YYDKDF (reference sequence). CDR3 size: 16 residues. The CDR3 sequence is CATSRASSPGHWGYTF. CDR3 coding DNA: TGTGCCACCAGCAGAGCATCGTCTCCGGGACACTGGGGCTACACCTTC.

The rearrangement joins TRBV25-1 to TRBJ1-6; D ambiguous. The CDR3 extends over 14 amino acids. Trimming took off 7 bases at V and 2 bases at J, with 9 bases between the two ends. CDR1 and CDR2 from the germline V gene are MGHDK and SYGVNS. The CDR3 reads CASTANAYNSPLHF. The CDR3 DNA is TGTGCCAGCACTGCCAATGCCTATAATTCACCCCTCCACTTT.

This clone was found once. J is TRBJ1-3 and V is TRBV19; the D gene is possibly TRBD1 (6 bases). This CDR3 has 19 amino acids. Trimming removed 7 bases from V and 7 bases from J, with 32 bases in between. Germline V gene sequence: CDR1 LNHDA, CDR2 SQIVND (reference sequence). This chain's CDR3 is CASTTTPSFGTKRGNTIYF. CDR3 in DNA: TGTGCCAGTACAACGACCCCCTCTTTCGGGACAAAGAGGGGGAACACCATATATTTT.

The chain combines TRBV4-2 with TRBJ1-4; TRBD1 might be the D (6 bases). CDR1 and CDR2 (germline): LGHNA, YNFKEQ. V lost 4 bases and J 4 bases, leaving 13 bases between the germline ends. The CDR3 spans 15 residues. The CDR3 DNA reads TGTGCCAGCAGCCCAGGACAGTCAATTAATGAAAAACTGTTTTTT. Translating it yields CASSPGQSINEKLFF.

In its sample, this clone was seen a few times. V usage is TRBV4-3 and J usage is TRBJ2-7, with D unresolved. Trimming removed 0 bases from V and 3 bases from J, with 18 bases in between. Germline V gene lookup returns CDR1 LGHNA and CDR2 YSLEER. The CDR3 spans 17 residues. The CDR3 sequence is CASSQDNSALRRYEQYF. In DNA, the CDR3 is TGCGCCAGCAGCCAAGATAACAGTGCGCTAAGGCGCTACGAGCAGTACTTC.

This rearrangement joins TRBV6-5 to TRBJ2-1; 13 positions agree with TRBD2. The V gene end was trimmed by 6 bases and the J gene end by 10 bases; junction bases not matched to a gene: 6. The length of the CDR3 is 14 residues. Germline V gene sequence: CDR1 MNHEY, CDR2 SVGAGI. Written as DNA, the CDR3 is TGTGCCAGCAGGTCGGGACTAGCGGGACGCGAGCAGTTCTTC. Its translation is CASRSGLAGREQFF.

A single count supports this clone. The gene calls are TRBV29-1 and TRBJ2-1, with D uncertain. This CDR3 spans 11 amino acids. V was cut by 4 bases and J by 8 bases, with 9 bases left in between. Germline lookup yields CDR1 SQVTM and CDR2 ANQGSEA. Here the CDR3 reads CSVAPRDEQFF. The CDR3 DNA follows: TGCAGCGTTGCCCCGCGAGATGAGCAGTTCTTC.

The chain has TRBV5-1 and TRBJ1-1, with a possible D match to TRBD1 (6 bases). The germline V and J ends were trimmed by 5 bases and 4 bases, with 12 bases remaining between them. Looked up from germline, CDR1 is SGHRS and CDR2 is YFSETQ. The CDR3 totals 13 residues. DNA for the CDR3: TGCGCCAGCAGGAACCAGGGGAGCACTGAAGCTTTCTTT. It translates to CASRNQGSTEAFF. The full variable domain, rest sourced from reference TRBV5-1 and TRBJ1-1, is KAGVTQTPRYLIKTRGQQVTLSCSPISGHRSVSWYQQTPGQGLQFLFEYFSETQRNKGNFPGRFSGRQFSNSRSEMNVSTLELGDSALYLCASRNQGSTEAFFGQGTRLTVV.

The chain recombines TRBV21-1 with TRBJ2-7; the table gives TRBD1 as D, unverified against the DNA. TRBV21-1 is a pseudogene locus. This CDR3 is built from 17 residues. The CDR3 protein is CASSNAQPRDSDAEQYF. CDR3 nucleotide sequence: TGTGCCAGCAGCAACGCACAACCTAGGGACAGTGACGCCGAGCAGTACTTC.

The chain couples TRBV27 to TRBJ2-1; D is possibly TRBD1 (5 bases). The germline gives CDR1 MNHEY, CDR2 SMNVEV (reference sequence). The CDR3 extends over 15 amino acids. V was pared by 4 bases and J by 3 bases, with 13 bases between. The CDR3: CASSSGRANYNEQFF. DNA for the CDR3: TGTGCCAGCAGTTCCGGCAGGGCGAACTACAATGAGCAGTTCTTC.

This clone was picked up one time. The rearrangement uses TRBV29-1 and TRBJ1-2, with D possibly being TRBD1 (5 bases). Per germline, CDR1 SQVTM and CDR2 ANQGSEA. The germline V and J ends were trimmed by 5 bases and 5 bases, with 30 bases remaining between them. The CDR3 is 18 amino acids. This CDR3 reads CSVREILMNRRGVYGYTF. The DNA for the CDR3 is TGCAGCGTTCGAGAAATTCTGATGAACAGGCGCGGGGTATATGGCTACACCTTC.

The sample holds one count of this clone. The chain uses TRBV7-2 and TRBJ1-6, with TRBD1 matching 7 bases. V was pared by 7 bases and J by 7 bases, with 7 bases of the junction left unmatched. In germline, CDR1 is SGHTA, CDR2 FQGNSA. The CDR3 spans 14 residues. The CDR3 loop is CASKRDSMNSPLHF. The CDR3 nucleotides are TGTGCCAGCAAGCGGGACAGCATGAATTCACCCCTCCACTTT.

J is TRBJ1-2 and V is TRBV7-2, with D hard to call. CDR1 is SGHTA and CDR2 is FQGNSA in the germline V gene. This CDR3 has 12 amino acids. The germline V and J ends were trimmed by 0 bases and 7 bases, with 6 bases remaining between them. CDR3 nucleotides: TGTGCCAGCAGCTTAGCTGGTTCTGGCTACACCTTC. Its translation is CASSLAGSGYTF.

This rearrangement joins TRBV11-2 to TRBJ2-3; the D gene is possibly TRBD1 (6 bases). Trimming stripped 5 bases from V and 3 bases from J, with 12 bases between. Germline values: CDR1 SGHAT, CDR2 FQNNGV. This CDR3 has 14 amino acids. DNA for the CDR3: TGTGCCAGCAGCACTGACAGGACGACAGATACGCAGTATTTT. Its translation: CASSTDRTTDTQYF.

This chain uses TRBV11-2 with TRBJ2-5; 12 bases agree with TRBD2. CDR3 length equals 15 residues. Germline V gives CDR1 SGHAT, CDR2 FQNNGV. V shed 5 bases, J shed 2 bases, and the junction held 3 bases outside the gene matches. The DNA for the CDR3 is TGTGCCAGCAGCCCCGGACTAGCGGGGCAAGAGACCCAGTACTTC. Translating gives CASSPGLAGQETQYF.

CDR3 sequence: CASSSRFGRTNYGYTF. DNA for the CDR3: TGTGCCAGCAGCTCCCGGTTTGGGCGGACTAACTATGGCTACACCTTC. The rearrangement joins TRBV7-8 to TRBJ1-2; D is undetermined. The V end was cut by 4 bases, the J end by 0 bases, with 15 bases between. Looked up from germline, CDR1 is SGHVS and CDR2 is FQNEAQ. The CDR3 loop spans 16 amino acids.

The chain joins TRBV30 to TRBJ2-2, with TRBD2 as a possible D gene (6 bases). Germline V lookup: CDR1 GTSNPN, CDR2 SVGIG (reference sequence). The CDR3 has 14 amino acids. V was cut by 5 bases and J by 1 base, with 11 bases left in between. As DNA, the CDR3 is TGTGCCTGGGGCGGGGTTTGGAACACCGGGGAGCTGTTTTTT. Translated: CAWGGVWNTGELFF.

The rearrangement uses TRBV7-8 and TRBJ1-5; 8 bases map to TRBD1. V lost 5 bases to trimming and J lost 0 bases; unmatched junction nucleotides: 6. The germline CDR1 and CDR2 sequences are SGHVS and FQNEAQ. The CDR3 is 16 residues long. CDR3 amino acids: CASSLQGGISNQPQHF. DNA for the CDR3: TGTGCCAGCAGCCTACAGGGGGGGATTAGCAATCAGCCCCAGCATTTT.

V and J are TRBV5-1 and TRBJ2-7; D not resolved. Germline assignment: CDR1 SGHRS and CDR2 YFSETQ. With 4 bases removed from V and 0 bases from J, the gap between germline ends came to 5 bases. The CDR3 sequence is 12 residues long. In DNA, the CDR3 is TGCGCCAGCAGCCAGGTCTCCTACGAGCAGTACTTC. It codes for CASSQVSYEQYF.

The V and J genes are TRBV4-2 and TRBJ2-5; D remains unclear. Per germline, CDR1 LGHNA and CDR2 YNFKEQ. V was trimmed by 0 bases and J by 2 bases, leaving 13 bases between them. The CDR3 spans 16 residues. The CDR3 spells CASSQDFRQVQETQYF. The CDR3 DNA sequence: TGTGCCAGCAGCCAAGATTTCCGGCAGGTGCAAGAGACCCAGTACTTC.

This chain joins TRBV4-1 and TRBJ1-2; D is possibly TRBD1 (5 bases). CDR3 length: 12 residues. Trimming removed 0 bases from V and 8 bases from J, with 7 bases in between. The V gene's germline CDR1 is MGHRA and CDR2 YSYEKL. CDR3 in DNA: TGCGCCAGCAGCCAAGAAGGGGTCGGCTACACCTTC. Translating it yields CASSQEGVGYTF.

The rearrangement uses TRBV6-5 and TRBJ2-1; TRBD1 matches 9 bases. CDR1 and CDR2 (germline): MNHEY, SVGAGI. Trimming removed 6 bases from V and 9 bases from J; junction bases left unmatched: 9. The CDR3 covers 14 residues. CDR3 DNA: TGTGCCAGCAGCAAGGGACAGGGAGGAGGTGAGCAGTTCTTC. Translated: CASSKGQGGGEQFF.

This clone was seen more than once but under ten times. The chain couples TRBV5-1 to TRBJ1-2, with D possibly being TRBD1 (5 bases). V was cut by 5 bases and J by 2 bases, with 7 bases left in between. The germline gives CDR1 SGHRS, CDR2 YFSETQ. The CDR3 has 12 residues. The CDR3 spells CASSRDNYGYTF. The CDR3 region has the DNA TGCGCCAGCAGTCGGGACAACTATGGCTACACCTTC.

This rearrangement joins TRBV28 to TRBJ2-5, with D unresolved. CDR1 is MDHEN, CDR2 SYDVKM, per germline. CDR3 length: 14 residues. Trimming left V 6 bases short and J 1 base short, with 12 bases between. The CDR3 protein is CASRPDWIQETQYF. The CDR3 DNA reads TGTGCCAGCAGACCCGACTGGATCCAAGAGACCCAGTACTTC.

The V gene is TRBV7-9, the J gene TRBJ1-6; D is perhaps TRBD1 (6 bases). V was pared by 5 bases and J by 10 bases, with 12 bases between. The CDR3 runs to 13 residues. The germline CDR1 and CDR2 sequences are SEHNR and FQNEAQ (reference sequence). As DNA, the CDR3 is TGTGCCAGCAGCGTACAACAGGGATCACCCCTCCACTTT. Translating it yields CASSVQQGSPLHF.

This clone was detected only a few times. The chain recombines TRBV27 with TRBJ2-1; the D is unclear. The length of the CDR3 is 14 residues. Trimming cost V 4 bases and J 6 bases, with 13 bases left between them. CDR1 is MNHEY and CDR2 is SMNVEV in the germline V gene (reference sequence). CDR3: CASSSLLLSNEQFF. CDR3 DNA sequence: TGTGCCAGCAGTTCCCTCCTTCTCAGCAATGAGCAGTTCTTC.

This sequence joins TRBV19 and TRBJ1-5; 8 nucleotides align to TRBD1. Looked up from germline, CDR1 is LNHDA and CDR2 is SQIVND (reference sequence). V gave up 1 base and J gave up 0 bases; unmatched junction bases: 8. This CDR3 spans 18 amino acids. The CDR3: CASSIGDRLGVSNQPQHF. CDR3 coding DNA: TGTGCCAGTAGTATAGGGGACAGGCTCGGAGTTAGCAATCAGCCCCAGCATTTT.

The chain carries TRBV4-3 and TRBJ1-3, with D uncertain. Trimming pared 0 bases from V and 2 bases from J, leaving 5 bases between. The CDR3 covers 14 residues. Germline assignment: CDR1 LGHNA and CDR2 YSLEER. This CDR3 is CASSQERAGNTIYF. CDR3 DNA sequence: TGCGCCAGCAGCCAAGAAAGAGCTGGAAACACCATATATTTT.

The J gene is TRBJ2-2, the V gene TRBV18; a weak D match, TRBD1 (6 bases). Deletions cut 5 bases from V and 6 bases from J, with 13 bases between. The CDR3 runs 14 residues. CDR1 and CDR2 (germline): KGHSH, LQKENI. The CDR3 reads CASSAKQGAGELFF. The CDR3 coding sequence is TGTGCCAGCTCAGCTAAACAGGGCGCCGGGGAGCTGTTTTTT.

A note on this clone: Other DNA sequences in the sample encode the same CDR3. The chain uses TRBV2 and TRBJ2-7; TRBD1 or TRBD2 may be the D gene (5 bases each). This CDR3 spans 12 amino acids. Germline assignment: CDR1 SNHLY and CDR2 FYNNEI. V was trimmed by 4 bases and J by 4 bases, leaving 8 bases between them. The CDR3 sequence is CASSGGDYEQYF. The CDR3 nucleotides read TGTGCCAGCAGTGGAGGGGATTACGAGCAGTACTTC.

The chain carries TRBV11-2 and TRBJ1-1; D remains unclear. The CDR3 runs 12 residues. Trimming stripped 5 bases from V and 8 bases from J, with 12 bases between. Germline V gene lookup returns CDR1 SGHAT and CDR2 FQNNGV. CDR3 residues: CASSLLAKEAFF. CDR3 nucleotide sequence: TGTGCCAGCAGCCTACTGGCGAAGGAAGCTTTCTTT.

The chain links TRBV4-1 to TRBJ2-7; 9 nucleotides agree with TRBD1. Germline V lookup: CDR1 MGHRA, CDR2 YSYEKL. CDR3 length: 16 amino acids. Trimming at V came to 3 bases and at J to 3 bases, leaving 9 bases not matched to a gene. The CDR3: CASSHPTAGQGYEQYF. The CDR3 DNA reads as TGCGCCAGCAGCCACCCCACGGCGGGACAGGGCTACGAGCAGTACTTC.